These 5 T cell receptor beta chains came from one sample sequenced in a study of T-cell reconstitution after alpha-beta-depleted transplantation in children. Unique molecular identifiers were used in preparing the TCRbeta library. TCRdb fed the PCR reads into MiXCR, producing one record per CDR3 protein. This table holds about 300,000 distinct CDR3 sequences, 10% found once. The input for sequencing was PBMCs, taken before TCRalphabeta/CD19-depleted stem cell transplant. The source of these receptors is a boy under three years old with acute myeloid leukemia, due to receive a stem cell transplant.

This clonotype was counted ten times or more. The chain is built from TRBV5-5 and TRBJ2-7, with 9 bases that match TRBD1. The CDR3 is made up of 14 amino acids. Germline loops: CDR1 SGHKS, CDR2 YYEKEE (reference sequence). Trimming at V came to 0 bases and at J to 5 bases, leaving 3 bases not matched to a gene. The CDR3 sequence: CASSLVGQGNEQYF. CDR3 bases: TGTGCCAGCAGCTTGGTGGGACAGGGAAACGAGCAGTACTTC.

This clonotype was seen a handful of times. The CDR3 reads CASSRYGGPGQGAHEQYF. CDR3 nucleotides: TGCGCCAGCAGCCGTTACGGGGGTCCGGGACAGGGGGCCCACGAGCAGTACTTC. The rearrangement links TRBV4-3 to TRBJ2-7; 12 bases are a match to TRBD1. The CDR3 loop spans 18 amino acids. Germline V CDR1 and CDR2: LGHNA, YSLEER. Trimming cost V 4 bases and J 5 bases; bases outside gene matches: 15.

This clonotype was counted ten times or more. The DNA of the CDR3 is TGCGCCAGCAGCTTTGAGGGCTTGGAGCAGTACTTC. Amino acid sequence: CASSFEGLEQYF. The chain links TRBV5-1 to TRBJ2-7, with D possibly matching TRBD2 (5 bases). Germline V gene sequence: CDR1 SGHRS, CDR2 YFSETQ. The CDR3 length is 12 residues. V lost 2 bases to trimming and J lost 7 bases, with 10 bases between them.

This clonotype has at least ten counts. The chain has TRBV7-6 and TRBJ1-6; D is possibly TRBD1 (5 bases). With 3 bases removed from V and 10 bases from J, the gap between germline ends came to 13 bases. The CDR3 is made up of 14 amino acids. Germline assignment: CDR1 SGHVS and CDR2 FNYEAQ. CDR3 DNA sequence: TGTGCCAGCAGCTTTGAAACAGGAGGCTCACCCCTCCACTTT. It is translated as CASSFETGGSPLHF. Looking up the rest from reference TRBV7-6 and TRBJ1-6 gives the full variable domain: GAGVSQSPRYKVTKRGQDVALRCDPISGHVSLYWYRQALGQGPEFLTYFNYEAQQDKSGLPNDRFSAERPEGSISTLTIQRTEQRDSAMYRCASSFETGGSPLHFGNGTRLTVT.

This clonotype was seen a handful of times. The chain recombines TRBV7-9 with TRBJ2-6; D possibly corresponds to TRBD2 (5 bases). In germline, CDR1 is SEHNR, CDR2 FQNEAQ (reference sequence). The length of the CDR3 is 17 residues. V was pared by 3 bases and J by 0 bases, with 12 bases between. CDR3 nucleotides: TGTGCCAGCAGCTTGGCGGGTATAAGCTCTGGGGCCAACGTCCTGACTTTC. This encodes CASSLAGISSGANVLTF.